The next 30 T cell receptor beta chains were all read from a single sample in a study of T and B cells in COVID-19 patients. From blood, 250-500 ng of genomic DNA served as TRB template. Multiplex PCR with BIOMED2 TRB-A/B primer pools amplified TRB rearrangements. TCRdb reprocessed the multiplex PCR reads via MiXCR and lists one record per CDR3 protein. The sample lists around 15,000 distinct CDR3 sequences; roughly 29% were seen once. Sequences were obtained from blood. The source of these receptors is a human donor who had recovered from COVID-19.

The V gene is TRBV20-1, the J gene TRBJ2-7; no clear D gene. The germline V gene encodes CDR1 DFQATT and CDR2 SNEGSKA (reference sequence). CDR3 length equals 13 residues. V lost 1 base, J lost 4 bases, and 11 bases lay in between. The CDR3 protein is CSARGHQSYEQYF. The CDR3 bases are TGCAGTGCTAGAGGCCATCAATCGTACGAGCAGTACTTC.

This chain's CDR3 is CASSYGGLTGGWETQYF. The CDR3 nucleotides are TGTGCCAGCAGTTATGGGGGACTTACAGGGGGCTGGGAGACCCAGTACTTC. V gene TRBV6-5 combines with J gene TRBJ2-5, with TRBD1 identical over 9 bases. This CDR3 has 17 residues. Germline V gene lookup returns CDR1 MNHEY and CDR2 SVGAGI. After removal of 3 bases from V and 5 bases from J, the junction contained 13 bases not matched to a gene.

By sample fraction, this clonotype is medium-sized. This chain links TRBV29-1 with TRBJ1-2, with unresolved D. The CDR3 contains 11 residues. V was pared by 0 bases and J by 6 bases, with 5 bases between. Per germline, CDR1 SQVTM and CDR2 ANQGSEA. In DNA, the CDR3 is TGCAGCGTTGAAGATCCCGATGGCTACACCTTC. Amino acids: CSVEDPDGYTF.

This clonotype rates as medium-sized (0.01 to 0.1%). The chain joins TRBV27 to TRBJ2-3; D not certain. Germline-derived CDR1 and CDR2 are MNHEY and SMNVEV (reference sequence). The CDR3 has 15 residues. Trimming pared 0 bases from V and 2 bases from J, leaving 9 bases between. CDR3 sequence: CASSLSVDHTDTQYF. The CDR3, as DNA: TGTGCCAGCAGTTTATCGGTAGACCACACAGATACGCAGTATTTT.

The chain is built from TRBV5-1 and TRBJ2-1, with D possibly matching TRBD1 (6 bases). Germline loops: CDR1 SGHRS, CDR2 YFSETQ. V was clipped by 4 bases and J by 0 bases, with 11 bases between them. The CDR3 is 15 residues long. CDR3 loop: CASSLGQTSYNEQFF. CDR3 bases: TGCGCCAGCAGCCTTGGACAGACCTCCTACAATGAGCAGTTCTTC.

The chain has TRBV7-9 and TRBJ2-7; TRBD1 is a possible D gene (6 bases). Per germline, CDR1 SEHNR and CDR2 FQNEAQ (reference sequence). The CDR3 spans 15 residues. Trimming took off 4 bases at V and 4 bases at J, with 17 bases between the two ends. Here the CDR3 reads CASSSNRAGAYEQYF. CDR3 DNA: TGTGCCAGCAGCTCAAACAGGGCCGGCGCATACGAGCAGTACTTC.

The V gene is TRBV18, the J gene TRBJ1-5, with TRBD1 matching 9 bases. This CDR3 is built from 15 residues. Germline CDR1 is KGHSH and CDR2 is LQKENI. V shed 8 bases and J 1 base; nucleotides not matched to a gene: 6. In nucleotides, the CDR3 is TGTGCCAGCAGTAGGACAGGGGACAGCAATCAGCCCCAGCATTTT. Its protein product is CASSRTGDSNQPQHF.

Only a few counts were recorded for this clonotype. The chain links TRBV15 to TRBJ1-3; 8 positions match TRBD1. Trimming at V came to 3 bases and at J to 0 bases, leaving 10 bases not matched to a gene. Germline lookup yields CDR1 LNHNV and CDR2 YYDKDF (reference sequence). CDR3 length: 18 amino acids. The CDR3: CATSRDRQGLISGNTIYF. In DNA form, the CDR3 reads TGTGCCACCAGCAGGGATCGACAGGGGCTGATCTCTGGAAACACCATATATTTT.

V usage is TRBV5-6 and J usage is TRBJ1-2; D is unclear. The CDR3 has 15 amino acids. Germline CDR1 and CDR2: SGHDT and YYEEEE. V was shortened by 4 bases and J by 4 bases, with 17 bases between the two germline ends. CDR3 protein: CASSQATESLYGYTF. CDR3 bases: TGTGCCAGCAGCCAGGCCACAGAGTCACTCTATGGCTACACCTTC.

By proportion, this clonotype is medium-sized. This chain links TRBV27 with TRBJ2-2; 8 bases line up with TRBD2. Germline CDR1 and CDR2: MNHEY and SMNVEV (reference sequence). The J segment lost 1 base and the V segment lost 4 bases, leaving 8 bases of the junction unmatched. The CDR3 sequence is 17 residues long. Here the CDR3 reads CASSSLGLAGNTGELFF. The CDR3 DNA reads TGTGCCAGCAGTTCCCTGGGGCTAGCGGGGAACACCGGGGAGCTGTTTTTT.

This clonotype appeared a few times. The chain carries TRBV10-3 and TRBJ1-1; D not certain. V lost 3 bases, J lost 3 bases, and 11 bases lay in between. Germline loops: CDR1 ENHRY, CDR2 SYGVKD. The CDR3 has 14 residues. In DNA, the CDR3 is TGTGCCATCAGTGAAAACGGCGGGGACACTGAAGCTTTCTTT. Protein: CAISENGGDTEAFF.

The V call is TRBV12-3 or TRBV12-4, the J call TRBJ1-6; 8 bases match TRBD1. The V gene end was trimmed by 10 bases and the J gene end by 9 bases; junction bases not matched to a gene: 8. The CDR3 length is 13 residues. The CDR3 bases are TGTGCCACGCGACAGGGGTTAGGTTCACCCCTCCACTTT. Amino acid sequence: CATRQGLGSPLHF.

CDR3 amino acids: CASSYEGYEQYF. The CDR3 DNA reads as TGTGCCAGCAGTTACGAGGGTTACGAGCAGTACTTC. The rearrangement links TRBV6-5 to TRBJ2-7; a possible D gene is TRBD2 (5 bases). CDR3 length: 12 amino acids. The V end lost 2 bases, the J end lost 4 bases, and 6 bases lay between the germline ends. Germline lookup yields CDR1 MNHEY and CDR2 SVGAGI.

This clonotype appeared a few times. This chain uses TRBV6-5 with TRBJ1-5, with a tentative D call TRBD1 (5 bases). The CDR3 sequence is 15 residues long. Per germline, CDR1 MNHEY and CDR2 SVGAGI. Trimming took off 0 bases at V and 9 bases at J, with 15 bases between the two ends. In nucleotides, the CDR3 is TGTGCCAGCAGTTACTCAGGGGTCGATAGGCTGCCCCAGCATTTT. It yields the protein CASSYSGVDRLPQHF.

Of note for this clonotype: A much bigger clone sits one base away, suggesting this may be a read error. The chain uses TRBV6-6 and TRBJ2-2, with TRBD2 matching over 10 bases. This CDR3 has 14 residues. The junction had 0 bases not matched to a gene; V was cut back by 5 bases and J by 3 bases. Germline V gene lookup returns CDR1 MNHNY and CDR2 SVGAGI (reference sequence). DNA of the CDR3: TGTGCCAGCAGTGGACTAGCGGACACCGGGGAGCTGTTTTTT. Its protein is CASSGLADTGELFF.

The V gene is TRBV6-2 or TRBV6-3, the J gene TRBJ1-5; D unresolved. CDR3 length: 14 amino acids. In germline, CDR1 is MNHEY, CDR2 SVGEGT. Trimming pared 4 bases from V and 6 bases from J, leaving 13 bases between. This chain's CDR3 is CASSLQGRGQPQHF. The CDR3 region has the DNA TGTGCCAGCAGTTTACAAGGGAGAGGTCAGCCCCAGCATTTT.

This clonotype rates as medium-sized. The chain employs TRBV30 and TRBJ2-5; a possible D gene is TRBD2 (5 bases). The CDR3 spans 12 residues. V was cut by 0 bases and J by 6 bases, with 8 bases left in between. Germline V gives CDR1 GTSNPN, CDR2 SVGIG (reference sequence). The DNA for the CDR3 is TGTGCCTGGAGTGTACTAGGGAAGACCCAGTACTTC. This codes for CAWSVLGKTQYF. Together with reference TRBV30 and TRBJ2-5, the CDR3 gives the full variable domain: SQTIHQWPATLVQPVGSPLSLECTVEGTSNPNLYWYRQAAGRGLQLLFYSVGIGQISSEVPQNLSASRPQDRQFILSSKKLLLSDSGFYLCAWSVLGKTQYFGPGTRLLVL.

This clonotype rates as medium-sized. The rearrangement joins TRBV11-3 to TRBJ2-3; 8 bases match TRBD2. The CDR3 loop spans 12 amino acids. Trimming removed 5 bases from V and 9 bases from J; junction bases left unmatched: 4. Germline CDR1 SGHNT, CDR2 YENEEA. The chain's CDR3 is CASSPPGGTQYF. CDR3 in DNA: TGTGCCAGCAGCCCCCCGGGGGGGACGCAGTATTTT.

By share of the sample, this clonotype is medium-sized (0.01 to 0.1%). The chain joins TRBV11-3 to TRBJ2-1; no reliable D call. Trimming stripped 1 base from V and 4 bases from J, with 8 bases between. The CDR3 spans 14 residues. Germline V gene sequence: CDR1 SGHNT, CDR2 YENEEA. CDR3 nucleotide sequence: TGTGCCAGCAGCTTAGCAGATAGTTACAATGAGCAGTTCTTC. Its translation: CASSLADSYNEQFF. Drawing the rest from reference TRBV11-3 and TRBJ2-1, the complete variable domain is EAGVVQSPRYKIIEKKQPVAFWCNPISGHNTLYWYLQNLGQGPELLIRYENEEAVDDSQLPKDRFSAERLKGVDSTLKIQPAELGDSAVYLCASSLADSYNEQFFGPGTRLTVL.

The CDR3 DNA reads TGTGCCAGCTCCTGGACAGGCCCCTACGAGCAGTACTTC. Its translation: CASSWTGPYEQYF. The gene calls are TRBV18 and TRBJ2-7; 7 bases are a match to TRBD1. Per the germline V gene, CDR1 is KGHSH and CDR2 is LQKENI. V was clipped by 6 bases and J by 2 bases; unmatched bases: 4. CDR3 length equals 13 residues.

The chain uses TRBV6-2 or TRBV6-3 and TRBJ2-1, with 15 bases that match TRBD2. There are 20 residues in the CDR3. The germline CDR1 and CDR2 sequences are MNHEY and SVGEGT. The trim removed 4 bases at V and 0 bases at J, leaving 10 bases unmatched. As DNA, the CDR3 is TGTGCCAGCAGTTCCCATCGGGGACTAGCGGGGGGACGCTCCTACAATGAGCAGTTCTTC. It translates to CASSSHRGLAGGRSYNEQFF.

In this sample, this clonotype turned up a few times. This chain connects TRBV6-1 to TRBJ1-5, with D possibly TRBD1 on 5 matching bases. V was clipped by 5 bases and J by 1 base, with 15 bases between them. Germline V gene lookup returns CDR1 MNHNS and CDR2 SASEGT. There are 16 residues in the CDR3. The CDR3 sequence: CASSQPGTVSNQPQHF. CDR3 nucleotide sequence: TGTGCCAGCAGTCAACCCGGGACGGTGAGCAATCAGCCCCAGCATTTT.

In its sample, this clonotype ranks as medium-sized. The rearrangement links TRBV19 to TRBJ2-2; 11 bases are shared with TRBD1. Trimming took 6 bases from V and 1 from J; bases not matched to a gene: 13. The CDR3 runs to 19 residues. CDR1 and CDR2 from the germline V gene are LNHDA and SQIVND (reference sequence). CDR3 bases: TGTGCCAGTAGGGGACCGGGACAGGGGGATGTTATGAACACCGGGGAGCTGTTTTTT. Translating gives CASRGPGQGDVMNTGELFF. The full variable domain, with the rest looked up from reference TRBV19 and TRBJ2-2, is DGGITQSPKYLFRKEGQNVTLSCEQNLNHDAMYWYRQDPGQGLRLIYYSQIVNDFQKGDIAEGYSVSREKKESFPLTVTSAQKNPTAFYLCASRGPGQGDVMNTGELFFGEGSRLTVL.

In its sample, this clonotype ranks as medium-sized. J is TRBJ2-1 and V is TRBV27; D gene ambiguous. Trimming left V 3 bases short and J 0 bases short, with 3 bases between. This CDR3 has 13 residues. The germline V gene has CDR1 MNHEY and CDR2 SMNVEV (reference sequence). CDR3 in DNA: TGTGCCAGCAGTTTCATCTCCTACAATGAGCAGTTCTTC. As protein: CASSFISYNEQFF.

This clonotype was detected only a few times. V gene TRBV24-1 combines with J gene TRBJ2-2; D remains unclear. Germline CDR1 and CDR2: KGHDR and SFDVKD. Trimming removed 5 bases from V and 2 bases from J, with 14 bases in between. CDR3 length: 16 amino acids. CDR3 bases: TGTGCCACCAGTGGCAAATCGACTCTTAACACCGGGGAGCTGTTTTTT. It specifies CATSGKSTLNTGELFF.

V and J are TRBV19 and TRBJ1-1; D might be TRBD1 (6 bases). Looked up from germline, CDR1 is LNHDA and CDR2 is SQIVND (reference sequence). V shed 3 bases and J shed 6 bases, with 17 bases lying between them. This CDR3 has 15 residues. In DNA form, the CDR3 reads TGTGCCAGTAGTATGGCAGGGGCAGGGGTCGCTGAAGCTTTCTTT. It yields the protein CASSMAGAGVAEAFF.

The CDR3 region is CASSQGQNTEAFF. The CDR3 region has the DNA TGTGCCAGCTCCCAAGGACAGAACACTGAAGCTTTCTTT. The chain employs TRBV18 and TRBJ1-1; tentatively, D is TRBD1 (5 bases). Germline V gene lookup returns CDR1 KGHSH and CDR2 LQKENI. CDR3 length: 13 residues. V was cut by 6 bases and J by 1 base, with 9 bases left in between.

This clonotype was seen repeatedly, ten times or more. The chain uses TRBV5-6 and TRBJ2-5, with D hard to call. Germline V lookup: CDR1 SGHDT, CDR2 YYEEEE. V was pared by 1 base and J by 4 bases, with 8 bases between. The CDR3 extends over 13 amino acids. CDR3 region: CASSLSPRETQYF. CDR3 in DNA: TGTGCCAGCAGCTTGTCCCCCCGAGAGACCCAGTACTTC.

This chain uses TRBV6-6 with TRBJ2-3; D is uncertain. The CDR3 spans 15 residues. CDR1 MNHNY and CDR2 SVGAGI come from the germline V gene (reference sequence). V was pared by 5 bases and J by 1 base, with 13 bases between. This chain's CDR3 is CASSAMAARTDTQYF. CDR3 sequence (DNA): TGTGCCAGCAGTGCGATGGCAGCTCGCACAGATACGCAGTATTTT.

At least ten counts were recorded for this clonotype. The CDR3 bases are TGTGCCATCACCGGGACTAGCGTTACAGATACGCAGTATTTT. This gives the protein CAITGTSVTDTQYF. The rearrangement joins TRBV6-2 or TRBV6-3 to TRBJ2-3, with 10 bases fitting TRBD2. The CDR3 length is 14 residues. The ends lost 10 bases at V and 3 bases at J; junction bases unmatched: 7. The germline gives CDR1 MNHEY, CDR2 SVGEGT.